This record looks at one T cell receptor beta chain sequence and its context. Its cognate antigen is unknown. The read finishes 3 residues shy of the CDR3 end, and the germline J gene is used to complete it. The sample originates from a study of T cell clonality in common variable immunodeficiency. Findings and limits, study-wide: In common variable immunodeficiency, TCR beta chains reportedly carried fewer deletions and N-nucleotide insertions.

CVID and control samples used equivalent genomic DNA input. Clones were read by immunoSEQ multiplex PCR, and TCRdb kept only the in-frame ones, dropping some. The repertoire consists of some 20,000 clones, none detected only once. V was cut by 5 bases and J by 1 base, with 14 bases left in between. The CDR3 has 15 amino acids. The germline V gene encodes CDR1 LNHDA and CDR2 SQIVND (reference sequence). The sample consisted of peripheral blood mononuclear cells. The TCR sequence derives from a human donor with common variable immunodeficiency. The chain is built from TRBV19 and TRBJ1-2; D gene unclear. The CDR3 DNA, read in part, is TGTGCCAGTAGTCGGGAGGACTTTGGTAACTATGGC. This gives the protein CASSREDFGNYG. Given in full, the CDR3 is CASSREDFGNYGYTF.